Below, one T cell receptor beta chain is given with its context. The antigen is not known. The CDR3 runs to 15 residues. The germline V and J ends were trimmed by 7 bases and 2 bases, with 18 bases remaining between them. A 5'RACE template-switching step, the method used to make TCR cDNA, added a universal primer site and UMIs. TCRdb independently ran MiXCR on the 5' RACE reads; one entry per CDR3 protein. The sample has just under 600,000 distinct CDR3 sequences, around an eighth seen once. The sample comes from a study of T cells after yellow fever vaccination. Whole-study results and caveats: The secondary T-cell response peaked on day 5, not day 15, but was weaker.

The rearrangement uses TRBV12-3 or TRBV12-4 and TRBJ2-7; perhaps TRBD2 as D (5 bases). The receptor was isolated from a man aged 25-45 years who received the YFV17D yellow fever vaccine. The sample here was PBMCs, taken on the day of the yellow fever booster vaccination. Here the CDR3 reads CASTPEPGGAYEQYF. The CDR3 bases are TGTGCCAGCACGCCAGAGCCAGGAGGAGCCTACGAGCAGTACTTC.